The count of the clone carrying this T cell receptor beta chain is one. This sample is part of a study of T cell responses to AZD1222 COVID-19 vaccine. Study as a whole: Investigators merged groups given second doses at roughly 4 or roughly 12 weeks.

CDR3 length equals 16 residues. Germline CDR1 MDHEN, CDR2 SYDVKM. V lost 5 bases and J 0 bases, leaving 14 bases between the germline ends. The assay was immunoSEQ multiplex PCR, and TCRdb's table has in-frame clones only and misses some. The sample has about 260,000 clones; over 90% are singletons. The chain recombines TRBV28 with TRBJ1-3; D remains unclear. The source is an adult in good health. Sequencing was performed on peripheral blood, taken on day 0 of AZD1222 vaccination. This chain's CDR3 is CASSPPGSLSGNTIYF. DNA of the CDR3: TGTGCCAGCAGTCCCCCGGGCAGTCTCTCTGGAAACACCATATATTTT.